A selection of T cell receptor beta chains follows, all from one sample in a study of blood T cell repertoires in COVID-19. Sequencing used immunoSEQ multiplex PCR; TCRdb keeps in-frame clones, though not all of them. The sample includes about 30,000 clones, around 90% seen only once; the top ten take approximately 24%. Input material: peripheral blood. All receptors derive from a human donor in a cohort sampled during active COVID-19. CDR3s include the opening cysteine and the closing phenylalanine or tryptophan. Each record gives: J gene, D gene, V gene, clone size, CDR3 DNA, CDR3 protein. The D gene is left open where the match is weak. Clone size is stated in some rows and not others, as once, few, many or a class when expanded.

TRBJ2-7,TRBD2,TRBV6-6,-,TGTGCCAGCAGTCCACTAGCGGGGGCCTACGAGCAGTACTTC,CASSPLAGAYEQYF
TRBJ2-7,TRBD2,TRBV5-1,few,TGCGCCAGCAGTGAGATGAGCGGGGGGGCCAACGAGCAGTACTTC,CASSEMSGGANEQYF
TRBJ1-2,TRBD1,TRBV2,once,TGTGCCAGCAGTGAAGCAGGGGGCGCTGGCTACACCTTC,CASSEAGGAGYTF
TRBJ2-7,TRBD1,TRBV19,once,TGTGCCAGTCAGGGGGCTTACGAGCAGTACTTC,CASQGAYEQYF
TRBJ2-7,-,TRBV12-3/TRBV12-4,-,TGTGCCAGCAGTTATCAGGGATCCTACGAGCAGTACTTC,CASSYQGSYEQYF
TRBJ1-5,-,TRBV5-8,-,TGTGCCAGCAGCTTACCAGGGGCGAGCAATCAGCCCCAGCATTTT,CASSLPGASNQPQHF
TRBJ2-7,-,TRBV5-6,-,TGTGCCAGCAGCTTGGAAGGGGAGGCCTACGAGCAGTACTTC,CASSLEGEAYEQYF
TRBJ1-1,-,TRBV30,once,TGTGCCTGGAGTGCAGAACGACAGACCGAAGCTTTCTTT,CAWSAERQTEAFF
TRBJ1-5,TRBD1,TRBV7-8,once,TGTGCCAGCAGCATCCGGGACAGGGGGATCCGGAATCAGCCCCAGCATTTT,CASSIRDRGIRNQPQHF
TRBJ2-2,TRBD1,TRBV7-3,-,TGTGCCAGCAGCCCCGGACAGGCCGACACCGGGGAGCTGTTTTTT,CASSPGQADTGELFF
TRBJ2-1,TRBD1,TRBV7-9,-,TGTGCCAGCAGCTGGGGACAGGGGGTGTACAATGAGCAGTTCTTC,CASSWGQGVYNEQFF
TRBJ2-7,-,TRBV7-2,-,TGTGCCAGCAGCCCACAAGGGGGTAACGTCGAGCAGTACTTC,CASSPQGGNVEQYF
TRBJ2-1,-,TRBV5-6,-,TGTGCCAGCAGCTTGGATCTGGGGGCTAATGAGCAGTTCTTC,CASSLDLGANEQFF
TRBJ2-1,-,TRBV15,-,TGTGCCACCAGCCGAGACAGTGCCCATTACAATGAGCAGTTCTTC,CATSRDSAHYNEQFF
TRBJ1-4,-,TRBV4-1,-,TGCGCCAGCAGCCGAGGGCGGGGTTTTAATGAAAAACTGTTTTTT,CASSRGRGFNEKLFF
TRBJ1-6,-,TRBV11-2,once,TGTGCCAGCAGCCCCACCCTCGGGGATAATTCACCCCTCCACTTT,CASSPTLGDNSPLHF
TRBJ2-3,TRBD1,TRBV12-5,-,TGTGCTAGTGGCAGAGGGACAGGGACAGATACGCAGTATTTT,CASGRGTGTDTQYF
TRBJ2-1,-,TRBV11-2,once,TGTGCCAGCAGCTTAGTTCGGGGGGCCTGGAATGAGCAGTTCTTC,CASSLVRGAWNEQFF
TRBJ2-3,-,TRBV5-1,-,TGCGCCAGCAGCTTGGCCCTCTTCACAGATACGCAGTATTTT,CASSLALFTDTQYF
TRBJ1-4,TRBD1,TRBV11-2,-,TGTGCCAGCTCTAGGGGGCGAATTGAAAAACTGTTTTTT,CASSRGRIEKLFF
TRBJ2-1,-,TRBV30,-,TGTGCCTGGATCCTCAGAGGGGGGGTCGGCTACAATGAGCAGTTCTTC,CAWILRGGVGYNEQFF
TRBJ2-7,-,TRBV3-1/TRBV3-2,once,TGTGCCAGCAGCCAAACAGGGCTGCAGTACTTC,CASSQTGLQYF
TRBJ1-1,-,TRBV25-1,-,TGTGCCAGCAAAGACAAGAACACTGAAGCTTTCTTT,CASKDKNTEAFF
TRBJ2-2,TRBD2,TRBV27,-,TGTGCCAGCAGTTACCTGGGCGGGACTAGCGGAACCGGGGAGCTGTTTTTT,CASSYLGGTSGTGELFF
TRBJ1-4,-,TRBV6-6,-,TGTGCCAGCAGTTACCGACAAGCTGAAAAACTGTTTTTT,CASSYRQAEKLFF
TRBJ1-1,-,TRBV18,-,TGTGCCAGCTCACCAACCTCGACAGAGAACACTGAAGCTTTCTTT,CASSPTSTENTEAFF
TRBJ1-6,-,TRBV11-2,-,TGTGCCAGCAGCTTGTCAGGGGTCGGTTCACCCCTCCACTTT,CASSLSGVGSPLHF
TRBJ2-3,-,TRBV11-2,-,TGTGCCAGCAGCCCCGCGGGTAGCCTACGCACAGATACGCAGTATTTT,CASSPAGSLRTDTQYF
TRBJ1-3,-,TRBV27,few,TGTGCCAGCAGTCCAACTAGTGCTGGAAACACCATATATTTT,CASSPTSAGNTIYF